What follows are 32 T cell receptor beta chains derived from one specimen sequenced in a study of cytomegalovirus exposure and HLA in healthy donors. PCR was performed using 60 Vbeta and 13 Jbeta primers. Using immunoSEQ multiplex PCR, the repertoire was profiled, and TCRdb retains in-frame clones only, with some absent. Of around 150,000 clones in the sample, roughly 82% were seen once. Sequenced material: PBMCs. These receptors were collected from a man aged 50-59 years in good health and CMV-seropositive.

The CDR3 DNA follows: TGTGCCAGCAGCTCAGCGACTAGCGGGGGGGCCGGAGAGACCCAGTACTTC. It yields the protein CASSSATSGGAGETQYF. The V and J genes are TRBV5-8 and TRBJ2-5, with 14 nucleotides matching TRBD2. The CDR3 runs to 17 residues. With 3 bases clipped from V and 4 bases from J, the junction kept 8 bases outside the gene matches. Germline V gives CDR1 SGHTS, CDR2 YDEGEE.

This sequence joins TRBV2 and TRBJ2-5; D is possibly TRBD1 (7 bases). The J call could be wrong; TRBJ2-7 is a better fit for the DNA end. Germline V CDR1 and CDR2: SNHLY, FYNNEI. CDR3 length: 13 amino acids. The CDR3 reads CASGGTAFYEQYF. The CDR3 DNA reads TGTGCCAGCGGGGGGACAGCTTTCTACGAGCAGTACTTC.

The rearrangement uses TRBV11-3 and TRBJ2-7; 16 bases agree with TRBD2. Germline lookup yields CDR1 SGHNT and CDR2 YENEEA. V trimming: 5 bases; J trimming: 9 bases; junction bases outside the gene matches: 7. CDR3 length equals 15 residues. The CDR3 DNA is TGTGCCAGCAGCCTTGGGACTAGCGGGAGGGTAAGGCAGTACGTC. It translates to CASSLGTSGRVRQYV.

The chain employs TRBV7-8 and TRBJ2-1; 12 bases match TRBD2. V lost 2 bases and J lost 5; bases outside the gene matches: 1. This CDR3 spans 15 amino acids. Germline CDR1 is SGHVS and CDR2 is FQNEAQ. For the CDR3, the DNA is TGTGCCAGCAGCTTACTAGCGGGAGGGAACAATGAGCAGTTCTTC. Protein sequence: CASSLLAGGNNEQFF.

This clone showed up just a few times. The rearrangement links TRBV27 to TRBJ2-7; D is unclear. CDR3 length: 13 residues. The V end lost 5 bases, the J end lost 4 bases, and 12 bases lay between the germline ends. Germline V gene sequence: CDR1 MNHEY, CDR2 SMNVEV (reference sequence). CDR3 amino acids: CASSSLTRYEQYV. The CDR3 DNA reads TGTGCCAGCAGTAGTTTGACACGTTACGAGCAGTACGTC.

J is TRBJ1-5 and V is TRBV6-5, with D possibly being TRBD1 (6 bases). The length of the CDR3 is 12 residues. Trimming took 8 bases from V and 3 from J, leaving 8 bases between them. Germline V gives CDR1 MNHEY, CDR2 SVGAGI. DNA for the CDR3: TGTGCCAGCGGACAGCCCAATCAGCCCCAGCATTTT. It specifies CASGQPNQPQHF.

In DNA, the CDR3 is TGTGCCAGCAGTTCCCCCCGACAGGGGAAGAACTATGGCTACACCTTC. It specifies CASSSPRQGKNYGYTF. V gene TRBV27 combines with J gene TRBJ1-2; TRBD1 matches at 8 bases. The CDR3 consists of 16 residues. The V and J ends lost 4 bases and 2 bases, in that order; junction bases with no gene match: 9. Germline V CDR1 and CDR2: MNHEY, SMNVEV (reference sequence).

V gene TRBV5-1 combines with J gene TRBJ2-5, with TRBD1 identical over 8 bases. The DNA end lines up better with TRBJ2-7; the J call may be wrong. This CDR3 has 13 amino acids. The germline V gene has CDR1 SGHRS and CDR2 YFSETQ. CDR3 sequence (DNA): TGCGCCAGTCAGGGGACAGGCTTCTACGAGCAGTACTTC. It encodes CASQGTGFYEQYF.

This clone occurred a few times. This chain joins TRBV6-4 and TRBJ2-3; 12 bases align to TRBD2. CDR3 length: 15 residues. CDR1 is MRHNA and CDR2 is SNTAGT in the germline V gene. V shed 8 bases, J shed 0 bases, and the junction held 3 bases outside the gene matches. Here the CDR3 reads CASRGLAGSTDTQYF. The CDR3 nucleotides are TGTGCCAGCCGTGGACTAGCGGGAAGCACAGATACGCAGTATTTT.

This clone was detected a few times. This sequence joins TRBV7-6 and TRBJ2-2; 7 bases fit TRBD2. CDR1 and CDR2 (germline): SGHVS, FNYEAQ. J lost 7 bases, V lost 1 base, and 9 bases had no gene match. This CDR3 region has 16 residues. This chain's CDR3 is CASSLGDYPEGGELFF. CDR3 DNA: TGTGCCAGCAGCTTAGGGGACTATCCGGAGGGCGGGGAGCTGTTTTTT.

The chain couples TRBV5-4 to TRBJ1-6; 11 bases match TRBD1. The germline gives CDR1 SGHNT, CDR2 YYREEE (reference sequence). The V and J ends lost 0 bases and 7 bases, in that order; junction bases with no gene match: 0. CDR3 length: 15 residues. CDR3 coding DNA: TGTGCCAGCAGCTTGGGGACAGGGGGCAATTCACCCCTCCACTTT. This encodes CASSLGTGGNSPLHF.

The V call is TRBV11-2, the J call TRBJ2-7; 9 bases are a match to TRBD1. CDR1 is SGHAT, CDR2 FQNNGV, per germline. The CDR3 covers 15 residues. V was pared by 8 bases and J by 5 bases, with 13 bases of the junction left unmatched. This CDR3 is CASSPPGTGSHEQYV. DNA of the CDR3: TGTGCCAGCTCCCCCCCCGGGACAGGGAGCCACGAGCAGTACGTC.

CDR3 DNA sequence: TGTGCCAGCAGCCAAGTACAGTCCTGGTTGAGCTACACCTTC. This gives the protein CASSQVQSWLSYTF. The chain combines TRBV14 with TRBJ1-2; D is unclear. V shed 1 base and J shed 9 bases, with 15 bases lying between them. Germline V CDR1 and CDR2: SGHDN, FVKESK. The CDR3 contains 14 residues.

This sequence joins TRBV5-4 and TRBJ2-1; no clear D gene. The CDR3 covers 13 residues. Germline lookup yields CDR1 SGHNT and CDR2 YYREEE (reference sequence). The ends were cut back, 4 bases at V and 6 bases at J, with 11 bases in the middle. The CDR3 nucleotides are TGTGCCAGCAGCCCTAAGTACAGCAATGAGCAGTTCTTC. Translation: CASSPKYSNEQFF.

The chain recombines TRBV25-1 with TRBJ1-4; D gene unclear. Trimming took off 6 bases at V and 4 bases at J, with 9 bases between the two ends. Germline V gives CDR1 MGHDK, CDR2 SYGVNS. This CDR3 comprises 13 residues. In DNA form, the CDR3 reads TGTGCCAGCAGGTCTTCGAGTAATGAAAAACTGTTTTTT. It is translated as CASRSSSNEKLFF.

V is TRBV5-6 and J is TRBJ1-5; the D gene is possibly TRBD1 (5 bases). Trimming stripped 2 bases from V and 6 bases from J, with 21 bases between. Per the germline V gene, CDR1 is SGHDT and CDR2 is YYEEEE. The CDR3 has 17 amino acids. The DNA of the CDR3 is TGTGCCAGCAGCTTATTGCAGGGAATGGCATCGGGTCAGCCCCAGCATTTT. It yields the protein CASSLLQGMASGQPQHF. Based on the CDR3 plus reference TRBV5-6 and TRBJ1-5, the full variable domain is DAGVTQSPTHLIKTRGQQVTLRCSPKSGHDTVSWYQQALGQGPQFIFQYYEEEERQRGNFPDRFSGHQFPNYSSELNVNALLLGDSALYLCASSLLQGMASGQPQHFGDGTRLSIL.

A few counts support this clone. The chain recombines TRBV10-2 with TRBJ1-1; D ambiguous. This CDR3 comprises 16 residues. Germline V CDR1 and CDR2: WSHSY, SAAADI. The ends were cut back, 2 bases at V and 1 base at J, with 14 bases in the middle. The CDR3 bases are TGCGCCAGCAGTGAGGGCCCAGGTGGGTCGAACACTGAAGCTTTCTTT. This codes for CASSEGPGGSNTEAFF.

The chain is built from TRBV5-1 and TRBJ1-1; D is perhaps TRBD1 (5 bases). Trimming took off 0 bases at V and 5 bases at J, with 17 bases between the two ends. The CDR3 has 16 amino acids. Germline CDR1 is SGHRS and CDR2 is YFSETQ. CDR3 in DNA: TGCGCCAGCAGCTTGGCAAAAGGGGCAGAGGCGACTGAAGCTTTCTTT. It specifies CASSLAKGAEATEAFF.

This clone was seen once. V gene TRBV6-1 combines with J gene TRBJ2-7; possible D gene TRBD2, 6 bases. This CDR3 has 13 residues. Trimming cost V 7 bases and J 2 bases, with 12 bases left between them. Germline CDR1 MNHNS, CDR2 SASEGT. The CDR3 DNA sequence: TGTGCCAGCAAGGGACTCCAGCCCTACGAGCAGTACGTC. It translates to CASKGLQPYEQYV.

This chain connects TRBV7-3 to TRBJ2-1; tentatively, D is TRBD2 (6 bases). The CDR3 is made up of 15 amino acids. V was clipped by 0 bases and J by 8 bases, with 14 bases between them. CDR1 is SGHTA and CDR2 is FQGTGA in the germline V gene. Here the CDR3 DNA reads TGTGCCAGCAGCTTAACTAACGGGGGTCTTGATGAGCAGTTCTTC. Protein product: CASSLTNGGLDEQFF.

This clone was recorded only once. This chain links TRBV11-2 with TRBJ2-6; D is possibly TRBD1 (6 bases). Trimming left V 2 bases short and J 1 base short, with 6 bases between. Germline lookup yields CDR1 SGHAT and CDR2 FQNNGV. This CDR3 is built from 15 residues. This CDR3 reads CASSLTGSGANVLTF. The DNA for the CDR3 is TGTGCCAGCAGCTTAACAGGGTCTGGGGCCAACGTCCTGACTTTC. The full variable domain, with the rest looked up from reference TRBV11-2 and TRBJ2-6, is EAGVAQSPRYKIIEKRQSVAFWCNPISGHATLYWYQQILGQGPKLLIQFQNNGVVDDSQLPKDRFSAERLKGVDSTLKIQPAKLEDSAVYLCASSLTGSGANVLTFGAGSRLTVL.

A few counts support this clone. This chain connects TRBV11-2 to TRBJ1-1; 7 nucleotides line up with TRBD1. With 4 bases clipped from V and 3 bases from J, the junction kept 5 bases outside the gene matches. The V gene's germline CDR1 is SGHAT and CDR2 FQNNGV. The CDR3 has 14 amino acids. The CDR3 DNA reads TGTGCCAGCAGCTCCCCGGGACAGTACACTGAAGCTTTCTTT. Translating it yields CASSSPGQYTEAFF.

The genes are TRBV4-1 and TRBJ2-1; 8 bases match TRBD2. J was trimmed by 10 bases and V by 0 bases; bases with no gene match: 8. In germline, CDR1 is MGHRA, CDR2 YSYEKL. The CDR3 spans 15 residues. CDR3 sequence: CASSQEWRGAGEQFF. The CDR3 DNA follows: TGCGCCAGCAGCCAAGAATGGCGGGGGGCGGGGGAGCAGTTCTTC.

V is TRBV19 and J is TRBJ2-2; 8 nucleotides align to TRBD1. The CDR3 runs 15 residues. Germline trimming cut 3 bases from V and 2 bases from J; bases unmatched to any gene: 2. From germline, CDR1 is LNHDA and CDR2 SQIVND (reference sequence). Here the CDR3 reads CASSIGTGNTGELFF. The CDR3, as DNA: TGTGCCAGTAGTATTGGGACAGGTAACACCGGGGAGCTGTTTTTT.

The V call is TRBV2, the J call TRBJ1-1, with D possibly matching TRBD1 (6 bases). Trimming pared 6 bases from V and 8 bases from J, leaving 13 bases between. Germline V gives CDR1 SNHLY, CDR2 FYNNEI. CDR3 length: 12 residues. The CDR3 nucleotides are TGTGCCAGCAGAGGACCAAGGGGGGAAGCTTTCTTT. It yields the protein CASRGPRGEAFF. Full variable domain (missing parts from reference TRBV2 and TRBJ1-1): EPEVTQTPSHQVTQMGQEVILRCVPISNHLYFYWYRQILGQKVEFLVSFYNNEISEKSEIFDDQFSVERPDGSNFTLKIRSTKLEDSAMYFCASRGPRGEAFFGQGTRLTVV.

The rearrangement uses TRBV30 and TRBJ2-1; the match to TRBD1 covers 7 bases. Unmatched junction bases numbered 14, after V lost 3 bases and J lost 6 bases. CDR1 GTSNPN and CDR2 SVGIG come from the germline V gene (reference sequence). The CDR3 runs 16 residues. CDR3 DNA: TGTGCCTGGAGCGACAACAGGGGAGTAGGGGGCAATGAGCAGTTCTTC. Translation: CAWSDNRGVGGNEQFF.

The rearrangement uses TRBV5-6 and TRBJ2-2; D perhaps matches TRBD1 (5 bases). CDR3 length: 16 residues. The V and J ends lost 2 bases and 5 bases respectively, with 16 bases between them. Germline values: CDR1 SGHDT, CDR2 YYEEEE. The CDR3 DNA sequence: TGTGCCAGCAGCTTCCAGGGCGGCCCGTCTACCGGGGAGCTGTTTTTT. The encoded protein is CASSFQGGPSTGELFF.

The genes are TRBV6-1 and TRBJ2-7; a possible D gene is TRBD2 (6 bases). Germline assignment: CDR1 MNHNS and CDR2 SASEGT. Trimming took off 2 bases at V and 3 bases at J, with 11 bases between the two ends. CDR3 length equals 14 residues. DNA of the CDR3: TGTGCCAGCAGTGAATTTCGGGACTTCTACGAGCAGTACGTC. Amino acids: CASSEFRDFYEQYV.

The chain is built from TRBV25-1 and TRBJ2-3; D may be TRBD2 (5 bases). Germline CDR1 MGHDK, CDR2 SYGVNS. V was cut by 1 base and J by 6 bases, with 14 bases left in between. This CDR3 region has 15 residues. CDR3 sequence (DNA): TGTGCCAGCAGTGAATTAGGGCCGGGCGGGGATACGCAGTATTTT. Protein: CASSELGPGGDTQYF.

This chain uses TRBV18 with TRBJ2-5, with a possible D match to TRBD2 (6 bases). V dropped 6 bases and J dropped 2 bases, with 10 bases sitting between them. Germline CDR1 KGHSH, CDR2 LQKENI. The CDR3 contains 13 residues. CDR3 bases: TGTGCCAGCTCTCGGGGGACTCAAGAGACCCAGTACTTC. As protein: CASSRGTQETQYF. Variable domain in full (rest from reference TRBV18 and TRBJ2-5): NAGVMQNPRHLVRRRGQEARLRCSPMKGHSHVYWYRQLPEEGLKFMVYLQKENIIDESGMPKERFSAEFPKEGPSILRIQQVVRGDSAAYFCASSRGTQETQYFGPGTRLLVL.

Only a few counts were recorded for this clone. J is TRBJ2-2 and V is TRBV9, with 7 bases identical to TRBD1. The V gene end was trimmed by 4 bases and the J gene end by 4 bases; junction bases not matched to a gene: 7. The CDR3 consists of 15 residues. Looked up from germline, CDR1 is SGDLS and CDR2 is YYNGEE. The CDR3 protein is CASSPWTGVTGELFF. In DNA, the CDR3 is TGTGCCAGCAGCCCCTGGACAGGTGTCACCGGGGAGCTGTTTTTT.

The chain is built from TRBV9 and TRBJ2-6; TRBD1 matches 10 bases. Unmatched junction bases numbered 6, after V lost 3 bases and J lost 0 bases. This CDR3 contains 18 residues. From germline, CDR1 is SGDLS and CDR2 YYNGEE. DNA for the CDR3: TGTGCCAGCAGCGCGGGACAGGGGCGTTCCTCTGGGGCCAACGTCCTGACTTTC. This sequence encodes CASSAGQGRSSGANVLTF. The whole variable domain, filled in from reference TRBV9 and TRBJ2-6, reads DSGVTQTPKHLITATGQRVTLRCSPRSGDLSVYWYQQSLDQGLQFLIQYYNGEERAKGNILERFSAQQFPDLHSELNLSSLELGDSALYFCASSAGQGRSSGANVLTFGAGSRLTVL.